This T cell receptor beta chain was captured by sequencing in a study of OX40 agonist ivuxolimab in advanced cancers. This table comes from immunoSEQ multiplex PCR, and its TCRdb copy is limited to in-frame clones, with some not included. The table has over 90,000 clones, about 90% seen once. Germline V CDR1 and CDR2: SGHRS, YFSETQ. The CDR3 is 14 amino acids. V dropped 4 bases and J dropped 8; count of bases not matched to a gene: 4. Sequenced material: CD4+ or CD8+ T cells sorted from blood, taken in a trial of the OX40 agonist ivuxolimab. The clonotype was recovered from an adult with an advanced solid tumor such as melanoma, head and neck, liver or kidney cancer. The chain is built from TRBV5-1 and TRBJ1-4, with 11 bases matching TRBD1. The CDR3 is CASSLRTGGEKLFF. The CDR3 DNA reads as TGCGCCAGCAGCCTTCGGACAGGGGGCGAAAAACTGTTTTTT.